This passage covers 26 T cell receptor beta chains from one sample sequenced in a study of radiotherapy plus CTLA-4 blockade in lung cancer. Method: immunoSEQ multiplex PCR; TCRdb's copy keeps in-frame clones and lacks some. The sample yields 60,000 to 70,000 clones, around 79% seen once. The specimen comprised peripheral blood, sampled from a patient treated with radiotherapy plus ipilimumab. The source of these receptors is a human donor with non-small cell lung cancer who had a complete response to radiotherapy plus ipilimumab.

The rearrangement joins TRBV18 to TRBJ1-1, with D possibly TRBD1 on 5 matching bases. The germline gives CDR1 KGHSH, CDR2 LQKENI. This CDR3 is built from 15 residues. V lost 3 bases to trimming and J lost 11 bases, with 22 bases between them. The CDR3 nucleotides are TGTGCCAGCTCACCGCCCCCGGACGGGGCTGCAGTCGCTTTCTTT. It yields the protein CASSPPPDGAAVAFF. Based on the CDR3 plus reference TRBV18 and TRBJ1-1, the full variable domain is NAGVMQNPRHLVRRRGQEARLRCSPMKGHSHVYWYRQLPEEGLKFMVYLQKENIIDESGMPKERFSAEFPKEGPSILRIQQVVRGDSAAYFCASSPPPDGAAVAFFGQGTRLTVV.

The V call is TRBV5-1, the J call TRBJ2-1; 11 nucleotides match TRBD2. Trimming at V came to 5 bases and at J to 1 base, leaving 8 bases not matched to a gene. Germline CDR1 SGHRS, CDR2 YFSETQ. The length of the CDR3 is 17 residues. CDR3 sequence reads: CASSRGLAGGSYNEQFF. CDR3 nucleotides: TGCGCCAGCAGTCGCGGGCTAGCGGGGGGATCCTACAATGAGCAGTTCTTC.

V and J are TRBV19 and TRBJ1-2; no clear D. Germline V gives CDR1 LNHDA, CDR2 SQIVND (reference sequence). The ends were cut back, 1 base at V and 0 bases at J, with 15 bases in the middle. The CDR3 covers 17 residues. The CDR3, as DNA: TGTGCCAGTAGTATAGTTCTTCGGGGAGCGGCTAACTATGGCTACACCTTC. Protein product: CASSIVLRGAANYGYTF.

This chain connects TRBV6-1 to TRBJ2-7, with D possibly TRBD2 on 5 matching bases. The CDR3 loop spans 12 amino acids. Germline V gene data show CDR1 as MNHNS and CDR2 as SASEGT. Trimming removed 3 bases from V and 8 bases from J, with 11 bases in between. The CDR3 sequence: CASSDRGVKQYV. DNA for the CDR3: TGTGCCAGCAGTGACCGGGGTGTAAAGCAGTACGTC.

By sample fraction, this clone is medium-sized. The CDR3 loop reads CASSRTGRRSVSGNTIYF. For the CDR3, the DNA is TGTGCCAGCAGCCGAACAGGGAGGAGAAGTGTATCTGGAAACACCATATATTTT. This chain joins TRBV7-6 and TRBJ1-3; perhaps TRBD1 as D (6 bases). CDR1 and CDR2 (germline): SGHVS, FNYEAQ. This CDR3 contains 18 residues. V was shortened by 5 bases and J by 1 base, with 21 bases between the two germline ends.

By proportion, this clone is medium-sized. V usage is TRBV29-1 and J usage is TRBJ1-1; possibly TRBD1 for D (5 bases). The germline CDR1 and CDR2 sequences are SQVTM and ANQGSEA. Trimming took 2 bases from V and 5 from J, leaving 12 bases between them. The CDR3 totals 13 residues. Here the CDR3 DNA reads TGCAGCGTTGAAACCGGGGCGGTAACTGAAGCTTTCTTT. Its translation: CSVETGAVTEAFF. Based on the CDR3 plus reference TRBV29-1 and TRBJ1-1, the full variable domain is SAVISQKPSRDICQRGTSLTIQCQVDSQVTMMFWYRQQPGQSLTLIATANQGSEATYESGFVIDKFPISRPNLTFSTLTVSNMSPEDSSIYLCSVETGAVTEAFFGQGTRLTVV.

This CDR3 is CASSLRGRMDEQFF. The CDR3 coding sequence is TGCGCCAGCAGCTTAAGGGGGCGCATGGATGAGCAGTTCTTC. The J gene is TRBJ2-1, the V gene TRBV5-1, with 7 bases that match TRBD1. This CDR3 comprises 14 residues. With 2 bases clipped from V and 8 bases from J, the junction kept 7 bases outside the gene matches. Germline CDR1 SGHRS, CDR2 YFSETQ.

This sequence joins TRBV30 and TRBJ2-7; D is unclear. Germline values: CDR1 GTSNPN, CDR2 SVGIG (reference sequence). The CDR3 spans 11 residues. Trimming cost V 3 bases and J 5 bases, with 8 bases left between them. This CDR3 is CAWSLADEQYV. CDR3 nucleotides: TGTGCCTGGAGCCTCGCGGACGAGCAGTACGTC.

V usage is TRBV12-5 and J usage is TRBJ2-1, with D perhaps TRBD1 or TRBD2 (5 bases each). Trimming removed 1 base at V and 3 bases at J, with 13 bases between. The CDR3 spans 16 residues. The germline V gene has CDR1 LGHNT and CDR2 FRNRAP. The CDR3 DNA is TGTGCTAGTGGTTTGGGCCGTGGGGGAGACTACAATGAGCAGTTCTTC. Encoded protein: CASGLGRGGDYNEQFF. The full variable domain, in which reference TRBV12-5 and TRBJ2-1 provide the parts outside the CDR3, is DARVTQTPRHKVTEMGQEVTMRCQPILGHNTVFWYRQTMMQGLELLAYFRNRAPLDDSGMPKDRFSAEMPDATLATLKIQPSEPRDSAVYFCASGLGRGGDYNEQFFGPGTRLTVL.

CDR3 bases: TGTGCCAGCAGCCAATTTGAGGGGTTGGACACTGAAGCTTTCTTT. Translated, it gives CASSQFEGLDTEAFF. J is TRBJ1-1 and V is TRBV16, with a weak D call TRBD1 (5 bases). The length of the CDR3 is 15 residues. V was pared by 1 base and J by 3 bases, with 12 bases between. Germline-derived CDR1 and CDR2 are KGHSY and FQNENV.

V gene TRBV19 combines with J gene TRBJ2-6; unclear D gene. CDR3 length: 19 amino acids. V gave up 0 bases and J gave up 3 bases, with 18 bases separating them. Germline V lookup: CDR1 LNHDA, CDR2 SQIVND (reference sequence). The CDR3 DNA is TGTGCCAGTAGTATAGATCTAAGGGTCCCCTCGGGTGGGGCCAACGTCCTGACTTTC. Translated, it gives CASSIDLRVPSGGANVLTF.

The sample holds one count of this clone. The V call is TRBV10-1, the J call TRBJ2-1, with 12 bases aligning to TRBD2. This CDR3 has 15 residues. With 5 bases clipped from V and 1 base from J, the junction kept 0 bases outside the gene matches. CDR1 and CDR2 from the germline V gene are WNHNN and SYGVQD (reference sequence). CDR3 nucleotide sequence: TGCGCCAGCAGTCTAGCGGGAGGGTCCTACAATGAGCAGTTCTTC. The encoded protein is CASSLAGGSYNEQFF.

The chain recombines TRBV21-1 with TRBJ1-5; no DNA check was done on the table's D call, TRBD1. TRBV21-1 is noted as a pseudogene. The length of the CDR3 is 17 residues. The CDR3, as DNA: TGTGCCAGCAGCAATTCGACAGGGTCCCTGAACTATCAGCCCCAGCATTTT. Its protein product is CASSNSTGSLNYQPQHF.

This chain links TRBV10-3 with TRBJ2-7; 8 nucleotides agree with TRBD1. V shed 6 bases and J 4 bases; nucleotides not matched to a gene: 2. There are 12 residues in the CDR3. Germline V gene lookup returns CDR1 ENHRY and CDR2 SYGVKD. This CDR3 is CAISGQGYEQYV. CDR3 nucleotide sequence: TGTGCCATCAGCGGACAGGGATACGAGCAGTACGTC.

This rearrangement joins TRBV11-2 to TRBJ1-5; the D is unclear. The CDR3 consists of 13 residues. V was trimmed by 7 bases and J by 1 base, leaving 8 bases between them. Germline assignment: CDR1 SGHAT and CDR2 FQNNGV. CDR3 residues: CASTLGSNQPQHF. The CDR3 DNA reads TGTGCCAGCACCCTGGGGAGCAATCAGCCCCAGCATTTT.

The chain joins TRBV6-4 to TRBJ2-3; no reliable D call. Germline V gene lookup returns CDR1 MRHNA and CDR2 SNTAGT. CDR3 length: 15 amino acids. Trimming removed 3 bases from V and 0 bases from J, with 10 bases in between. The CDR3: CASSEKVSSTDTQYF. The CDR3 DNA sequence: TGTGCCAGCAGTGAGAAGGTTTCTAGCACAGATACGCAGTATTTT.

This chain joins TRBV19 and TRBJ2-1; D could derive from TRBD1 or TRBD2 (7 bases each). Trimming shortened V by 3 bases and J by 9 bases, and 24 bases separated the two germline ends. CDR1 and CDR2 from the germline V gene are LNHDA and SQIVND (reference sequence). CDR3 size: 17 residues. For the CDR3, the DNA is TGTGCCAGTAGTATGGCCCCGACAGGGCCGGCGGGGGTTGAGCAGTTCTTC. It is translated as CASSMAPTGPAGVEQFF.

J is TRBJ1-2 and V is TRBV28, with TRBD1 identical over 8 bases. Germline loops: CDR1 MDHEN, CDR2 SYDVKM. The trim removed 1 base at V and 7 bases at J, leaving 8 bases unmatched. This CDR3 has 15 residues. CDR3 region: CASSLFDRGFPGYTF. The CDR3 DNA sequence: TGTGCCAGCAGTTTATTCGACAGGGGATTCCCTGGCTACACCTTC.

This sequence joins TRBV7-2 and TRBJ1-2, with 8 nucleotides matching TRBD1. With 2 bases clipped from V and 4 bases from J, the junction kept 6 bases outside the gene matches. The germline V gene encodes CDR1 SGHTA and CDR2 FQGNSA. The CDR3 sequence is 15 residues long. CDR3 DNA: TGTGCCAGCAGCTTACATACAGGGGGGAGCTATGGCTACACCTTC. Protein: CASSLHTGGSYGYTF.

V gene TRBV6-6 combines with J gene TRBJ2-1; D gene uncertain. V lost 8 bases and J 0 bases, leaving 5 bases between the germline ends. Germline V lookup: CDR1 MNHNY, CDR2 SVGAGI (reference sequence). The CDR3 runs 12 residues. The CDR3 DNA follows: TGTGCCAGCGAAAGCTCCTACAATGAGCAGTTCTTC. Encoded protein: CASESSYNEQFF.

The chain carries TRBV30 and TRBJ2-6; D uncertain. The germline V gene has CDR1 GTSNPN and CDR2 SVGIG (reference sequence). Trimming took off 2 bases at V and 0 bases at J, with 5 bases between the two ends. The CDR3 runs to 14 residues. This CDR3 is CAWSLGSGANVLTF. The CDR3 nucleotides are TGTGCCTGGAGTTTAGGCTCTGGGGCCAACGTCCTGACTTTC.

This clone showed up just a few times. The genes are TRBV18 and TRBJ1-1; D ambiguous. The CDR3 is 13 amino acids. Trimming removed 2 bases at V and 8 bases at J, with 12 bases between. CDR1 KGHSH and CDR2 LQKENI come from the germline V gene. CDR3 amino acids: CASSPEGGGEAFF. The CDR3 DNA sequence: TGTGCCAGCTCACCAGAGGGCGGCGGCGAAGCTTTCTTT.

This clone appeared once. V and J are TRBV2 and TRBJ2-1; 9 positions agree with TRBD1. The CDR3 has 16 amino acids. V lost 10 bases and J lost 2; bases outside the gene matches: 12. Germline assignment: CDR1 SNHLY and CDR2 FYNNEI. CDR3 sequence (DNA): TGTGCCACCAAAAAAACAGGGGGCTACACCTACAATGAGCAGTTCTTC. This translates into CATKKTGGYTYNEQFF.

The rearrangement uses TRBV7-9 and TRBJ1-1; D remains ambiguous. The CDR3 sequence is 12 residues long. Trimming cost V 5 bases and J 7 bases, with 11 bases left between them. Germline V gives CDR1 SEHNR, CDR2 FQNEAQ (reference sequence). The DNA for the CDR3 is TGTGCCAGCAGCCTCGTGCGGCTTGAAGCTTTCTTT. Translating it yields CASSLVRLEAFF. The full variable domain, rest sourced from reference TRBV7-9 and TRBJ1-1, is DTGVSQNPRHKITKRGQNVTFRCDPISEHNRLYWYRQTLGQGPEFLTYFQNEAQLEKSRLLSDRFSAERPKGSFSTLEIQRTEQGDSAMYLCASSLVRLEAFFGQGTRLTVV.

The chain couples TRBV9 to TRBJ2-3; D gene ambiguous. The CDR3 contains 14 residues. Germline CDR1 SGDLS, CDR2 YYNGEE. The V and J ends lost 0 bases and 2 bases respectively, with 7 bases between them. CDR3: CASSVEPATDTQYF. The CDR3 DNA reads TGTGCCAGCAGCGTAGAGCCGGCCACAGATACGCAGTATTTT.

The chain couples TRBV14 to TRBJ1-3, with D unclear. CDR3 length: 14 amino acids. With 5 bases removed from V and 6 bases from J, the gap between germline ends came to 14 bases. In germline, CDR1 is SGHDN, CDR2 FVKESK. The CDR3 loop is CASSSIQGLNTIYF. CDR3 in DNA: TGTGCCAGCAGCTCAATACAAGGGTTAAACACCATATATTTT. Filled out from reference TRBV14 and TRBJ1-3, the complete variable domain reads EAGVTQFPSHSVIEKGQTVTLRCDPISGHDNLYWYRRVMGKEIKFLLHFVKESKQDESGMPNNRFLAERTGGTYSTLKVQPAELEDSGVYFCASSSIQGLNTIYFGEGSWLTVV.